Listed here is a single T cell receptor (beta chain). This entry belongs to a study of shared clonotypes between healthy human individuals. TCRdb's copy holds only in-frame clones and misses some; the assay was immunoSEQ multiplex PCR. The table lists hundreds of thousands of clones, around 72% of them singletons, with about 1.7% in the top ten. The CDR3 sequence is 12 residues long. The V gene end was trimmed by 9 bases and the J gene end by 0 bases; junction bases not matched to a gene: 2. Germline loops: CDR1 SEHNR, CDR2 FQNEAQ (reference sequence). The receptor's source is a woman aged 25-40 years in good health. The chain has TRBV7-9 and TRBJ2-7; 7 positions agree with TRBD2. Sequencing was carried out using memory CD4+ T cells sorted from blood. Subset described: CD45RA-negative fraction. This chain's CDR3 is CASSGYSYEQYF. Written as DNA, the CDR3 is TGTGCCAGTAGCGGGTACTCCTACGAGCAGTACTTC.